Shown below are 17 T cell receptor beta chains from a single sample sequenced in a study of shared clonotypes between healthy human individuals. Here immunoSEQ multiplex PCR was the method, and the copy in TCRdb shows in-frame clones only, minus some. The sample gives fewer than 600,000 clones, about four fifths of which show up once; about 13% is in the top ten. The specimen was PBMCs. The receptors were gathered from a middle-aged woman in good health. Some clones in this sample may be carry-over from other donors' samples.

V usage is TRBV28 and J usage is TRBJ2-7, with 9 nucleotides matching TRBD2. CDR1 is MDHEN and CDR2 is SYDVKM in the germline V gene. V shed 5 bases and J 2 bases; nucleotides not matched to a gene: 4. This CDR3 has 14 residues. CDR3 loop: CASSASGNAYEQYF. The CDR3 DNA reads as TGTGCCAGCAGTGCTAGCGGGAACGCCTACGAGCAGTACTTC.

This chain's CDR3 is CASSLRGLYTF. The CDR3 DNA sequence: TGTGCCAGCAGCTTAAGGGGTCTCTACACCTTC. The rearrangement links TRBV11-2 to TRBJ1-2; perhaps TRBD1 as D (5 bases). V was pared by 2 bases and J by 10 bases, with 8 bases between. This CDR3 comprises 11 residues. Germline V gives CDR1 SGHAT, CDR2 FQNNGV.

V and J are TRBV4-1 and TRBJ1-2, with D possibly TRBD1 on 5 matching bases. Trimming left V 0 bases short and J 8 bases short, with 10 bases between. Germline V lookup: CDR1 MGHRA, CDR2 YSYEKL. This CDR3 is 13 amino acids long. CDR3 sequence reads: CASSQEHRGGYTF. For the CDR3, the DNA is TGCGCCAGCAGCCAAGAGCATAGGGGAGGCTACACCTTC.

This clone was recorded once. This chain connects TRBV14 to TRBJ2-7, with D unclear. Trimming removed 1 base from V and 2 bases from J, with 15 bases in between. This CDR3 has 16 residues. Germline V CDR1 and CDR2: SGHDN, FVKESK. The CDR3 nucleotides read TGTGCCAGCAGCCAAGGACTCCCCCTGGGCCCCTACGAGCAGTACTTC. This codes for CASSQGLPLGPYEQYF.

This chain links TRBV11-2 with TRBJ2-3, with 9 bases aligning to TRBD2. J was trimmed by 6 bases and V by 5 bases; bases with no gene match: 9. Germline V gives CDR1 SGHAT, CDR2 FQNNGV. The CDR3 consists of 15 residues. The CDR3 DNA sequence: TGTGCCAGCAGCCTAAGGGTAGCGGGAGCCGATACGCAGTATTTT. It specifies CASSLRVAGADTQYF.

V usage is TRBV28 and J usage is TRBJ1-5, with D possibly being TRBD1 (5 bases). CDR1 MDHEN and CDR2 SYDVKM come from the germline V gene. V lost 7 bases to trimming and J lost 5 bases, with 12 bases between them. CDR3 size: 13 residues. The CDR3 region is CASTPGTYQPQHF. The CDR3 DNA reads as TGTGCCAGCACCCCTGGGACCTATCAGCCCCAGCATTTT.

This chain uses TRBV7-3 with TRBJ2-1; TRBD2 matches 7 bases. The ends lost 5 bases at V and 2 bases at J; junction bases unmatched: 6. The CDR3 is made up of 15 amino acids. The germline V gene encodes CDR1 SGHTA and CDR2 FQGTGA. CDR3 in amino acids: CASSRGSGAYNEQFF. The DNA for the CDR3 is TGTGCCAGCAGCCGCGGGAGTGGGGCCTACAATGAGCAGTTCTTC.

J is TRBJ2-3 and V is TRBV9, with TRBD1 identical over 8 bases. V shed 4 bases and J 3 bases; nucleotides not matched to a gene: 10. The CDR3 is 16 residues long. Germline lookup yields CDR1 SGDLS and CDR2 YYNGEE. CDR3 sequence reads: CASSTSGGEGTDTQYF. For the CDR3, the DNA is TGTGCCAGCAGCACCTCAGGGGGCGAGGGGACAGATACGCAGTATTTT.

This clone was observed a handful of times. V is TRBV18 and J is TRBJ1-5; D possibly corresponds to TRBD1 (5 bases). Germline values: CDR1 KGHSH, CDR2 LQKENI. The CDR3 totals 15 residues. V dropped 2 bases and J dropped 3 bases, with 11 bases sitting between them. Written as DNA, the CDR3 is TGTGCCAGCTCACCAAGCCAGGGCAACAATCAGCCCCAGCATTTT. The encoded protein is CASSPSQGNNQPQHF. The full variable domain, with the rest looked up from reference TRBV18 and TRBJ1-5, is NAGVMQNPRHLVRRRGQEARLRCSPMKGHSHVYWYRQLPEEGLKFMVYLQKENIIDESGMPKERFSAEFPKEGPSILRIQQVVRGDSAAYFCASSPSQGNNQPQHFGDGTRLSIL.

The sample holds one count of this clone. The chain combines TRBV28 with TRBJ2-1; 7 bases are a match to TRBD2. The germline V gene encodes CDR1 MDHEN and CDR2 SYDVKM. The J segment lost 4 bases and the V segment lost 8 bases, leaving 5 bases of the junction unmatched. CDR3 length: 13 residues. In DNA form, the CDR3 reads TGTGCCAGCGCAACTAGCGTATACAATGAGCAGTTCTTC. Translation: CASATSVYNEQFF.

The J gene is TRBJ2-2, the V gene TRBV11-3; D call uncertain. This CDR3 has 13 residues. The germline CDR1 and CDR2 sequences are SGHNT and YENEEA. V lost 5 bases to trimming and J lost 2 bases, with 6 bases between them. Here the CDR3 DNA reads TGTGCCAGCAGCCGAATTAACACCGGGGAGCTGTTTTTT. This encodes CASSRINTGELFF.

The V and J genes are TRBV29-1 and TRBJ2-2, with D tentatively TRBD2 (6 bases). Germline-derived CDR1 and CDR2 are SQVTM and ANQGSEA. V was shortened by 4 bases and J by 4 bases, with 10 bases between the two germline ends. The CDR3 extends over 13 amino acids. CDR3 sequence reads: CSVAGRGTGELFF. CDR3 DNA: TGCAGCGTTGCGGGGCGGGGCACCGGGGAGCTGTTTTTT.

The chain has TRBV5-4 and TRBJ2-3, with D tentatively TRBD2 (5 bases). The germline CDR1 and CDR2 sequences are SGHNT and YYREEE (reference sequence). V lost 5 bases and J lost 1, with 11 bases in between. The CDR3 is 14 residues long. CDR3 sequence (DNA): TGTGCCAGCAGAGAAGGGAGTGGCACAGATACGCAGTATTTT. Translation gives CASREGSGTDTQYF.

This clone turned up a few times. V and J are TRBV11-2 and TRBJ1-1; D gene ambiguous. Trimming cost V 3 bases and J 7 bases, with 9 bases left between them. Germline V gives CDR1 SGHAT, CDR2 FQNNGV. This CDR3 spans 12 amino acids. Here the CDR3 reads CASSFLDGEAFF. CDR3 DNA: TGTGCCAGCAGCTTCCTGGACGGTGAAGCTTTCTTT.

The chain employs TRBV7-2 and TRBJ2-5, with D tentatively TRBD2 (5 bases). Germline V gene lookup returns CDR1 SGHTA and CDR2 FQGNSA. V shed 4 bases and J shed 4 bases, with 16 bases lying between them. CDR3 size: 15 residues. Here the CDR3 reads CASSSSNGILETQYF. Written as DNA, the CDR3 is TGTGCCAGCAGCTCCTCAAACGGGATTTTAGAGACCCAGTACTTC.

The rearrangement joins TRBV10-3 to TRBJ2-2; 15 nucleotides align to TRBD2. The trim removed 6 bases at V and 5 bases at J, leaving 7 bases unmatched. The V gene's germline CDR1 is ENHRY and CDR2 SYGVKD. The CDR3 is 17 amino acids. CDR3 loop: CAISPGTSGRWTGELFF. The CDR3 DNA is TGTGCCATCAGCCCCGGGACTAGCGGGAGGTGGACCGGGGAGCTGTTTTTT.

The chain uses TRBV29-1 and TRBJ2-5; a possible D gene is TRBD1 (5 bases). The CDR3 length is 13 residues. Germline assignment: CDR1 SQVTM and CDR2 ANQGSEA. V was pared by 5 bases and J by 5 bases, with 15 bases between. The CDR3 spells CSVRKMGRETQYF. DNA for the CDR3: TGCAGCGTTCGTAAGATGGGGCGCGAGACCCAGTACTTC.